These 3 T cell receptor beta chains were sequenced from one sample in a study of cytomegalovirus exposure and HLA in healthy donors. The study ran its PCR with 60 Vbeta and 13 Jbeta primers. Generated by immunoSEQ multiplex PCR, the TCRdb table keeps only in-frame clones and is missing some. Of more than 95,000 clones listed, roughly 77% are singletons. Material: PBMCs. These receptors were obtained from a woman younger than 30 in good health and CMV-seropositive.

This clone was seen only once. V is TRBV1 and J is TRBJ2-1; the DNA was not used to check the table's D call, TRBD2. TRBV1 is designated a pseudogene. The CDR3 is made up of 19 amino acids. The CDR3 region is CTSSQDRPVAASSYNEQFF. The CDR3 coding sequence is TGCACCAGCAGCCAAGATCGTCCGGTAGCGGCAAGCTCCTACAATGAGCAGTTCTTC.

The V gene is TRBV5-3, the J gene TRBJ2-2; the match to TRBD2 covers 10 bases. Being an ORF, TRBV5-3 has a function that is uncertain. The length of the CDR3 is 21 residues. The V and J ends lost 0 bases and 1 base, in that order; junction bases with no gene match: 15. CDR3 loop: CARSLGGLSSGRGENTGELFF. In nucleotides, the CDR3 is TGTGCCAGAAGCTTGGGGGGTCTTTCTAGCGGGAGAGGGGAGAACACCGGGGAGCTGTTTTTT.

The sample holds a few counts of this clone. The V gene is TRBV9, the J gene TRBJ1-4; 8 positions agree with TRBD1. After removal of 4 bases from V and 7 bases from J, the junction contained 6 bases not matched to a gene. Germline V gene lookup returns CDR1 SGDLS and CDR2 YYNGEE. The CDR3 spans 14 residues. CDR3 residues: CASSSRQGFEKLFF. For the CDR3, the DNA is TGTGCCAGCAGCTCTCGACAGGGGTTTGAAAAACTGTTTTTT.